A selection of T cell receptor beta chains follows, all from one sample in a study of T cell responses to AZD1222 COVID-19 vaccine. Sequenced by immunoSEQ multiplex PCR; TCRdb stores in-frame clones only, minus some. The sample consists of roughly 99,000 clones, roughly nine tenths of them appearing once. The sample here was peripheral blood, taken on day 0 of AZD1222 vaccination. These TCRs come from an adult in good health. Both conserved end residues are part of each CDR3. The order of the fields is CDR3 protein, CDR3 DNA, J gene, V gene, clone size, D gene. The D gene is left open where the match is weak. A row's size may be missing; if present it is once, few, many or a size class.

CASSILDRHTGELFF | TGTGCCAGTAGTATCCTGGACAGACACACCGGGGAGCTGTTTTTT | TRBJ2-2 | TRBV19 | - | -
CASSLGSPNEQFF | TGCGCCAGCAGCTTGGGCAGTCCGAATGAGCAGTTCTTC | TRBJ2-1 | TRBV5-1 | - | -
CASSLTGGVYNEQFF | TGTGCCAGCAGCTTAACGGGGGGCGTTTACAATGAGCAGTTCTTC | TRBJ2-1 | TRBV7-3 | - | -
CASSLGPDSSYEQYF | TGTGCTAGCAGCTTAGGACCGGACAGCTCCTACGAGCAGTACTTC | TRBJ2-7 | TRBV7-7 | - | -
CASSLAADNQPQHF | TGTGCCAGCAGCTTAGCGGCAGACAATCAGCCCCAGCATTTT | TRBJ1-5 | TRBV7-8 | - | -
CASTLGAEYNEQFF | TGTGCCAGCACCCTGGGGGCGGAGTACAATGAGCAGTTCTTC | TRBJ2-1 | TRBV28 | - | -
CATSNQGAGNQPQHF | TGTGCCACCAGCAATCAGGGGGCAGGTAATCAGCCCCAGCATTTT | TRBJ1-5 | TRBV15 | - | TRBD1
CASSPWTGVSREQYF | TGTGCCAGCTCACCTTGGACAGGGGTGAGTAGGGAGCAGTACTTC | TRBJ2-7 | TRBV18 | - | TRBD1
CSVERDRLNTEAFF | TGCAGCGTTGAAAGAGACAGGCTGAACACTGAAGCTTTCTTT | TRBJ1-1 | TRBV29-1 | - | -
CATSDFSRVGELFF | TGTGCCACCAGTGATTTTTCTAGAGTCGGGGAGCTGTTTTTT | TRBJ2-2 | TRBV24-1 | - | -
CASSIDGGQSSYEQYF | TGTGCCAGTAGTATAGATGGAGGCCAAAGCTCCTACGAGCAGTACTTC | TRBJ2-7 | TRBV19 | - | -
CASSQQTGHQPQHF | TGCGCCAGCAGCCAACAGACAGGGCATCAGCCCCAGCATTTT | TRBJ1-5 | TRBV4-3 | - | TRBD1
CASSLGERVINEQFF | TGCGCCAGCAGCTTGGGCGAGCGAGTAATCAATGAGCAGTTCTTC | TRBJ2-1 | TRBV5-1 | - | -
CASSWRDNYGYTF | TGTGCCAGCAGTTGGAGAGATAACTATGGCTACACCTTC | TRBJ1-2 | TRBV28 | - | -
CASSFSGDEQFF | TGTGCCAGCAGTTTCAGCGGGGATGAGCAGTTCTTC | TRBJ2-1 | TRBV12-3/TRBV12-4 | - | TRBD2
CASSLTSGRGSEQFF | TGCGCCAGCAGTTTGACTAGCGGGAGGGGAAGTGAGCAGTTCTTC | TRBJ2-1 | TRBV10-1 | - | TRBD2
CSVWVPGYNEQFF | TGCAGCGTTTGGGTTCCGGGCTACAATGAGCAGTTCTTC | TRBJ2-1 | TRBV29-1 | - | -
CSVEGLAGGNEQFF | TGCAGCGTTGAAGGACTAGCGGGAGGCAATGAGCAGTTCTTC | TRBJ2-1 | TRBV29-1 | - | TRBD2
CASSLGTGGSYEQYF | TGTGCCAGCAGCCTAGGGACAGGGGGATCCTACGAGCAGTACTTC | TRBJ2-7 | TRBV5-6 | - | TRBD1
CASSNVPGQGKGQPQHF | TGTGCCAGCAGCAACGTACCGGGACAGGGTAAGGGACAGCCCCAGCATTTT | TRBJ1-5 | TRBV21-1 | - | -
CASSGTSSYNEQFF | TGTGCCAGCAGCGGGACAAGCTCCTACAATGAGCAGTTCTTC | TRBJ2-1 | TRBV5-5 | - | -
CASSDGGLPPQHF | TGTGCCAGCAGTGACGGGGGACTACCGCCCCAGCATTTT | TRBJ1-5 | TRBV5-6 | few | -
CASSLTGTDEQFF | TGTGCCAGCAGCCTGACAGGGACCGATGAGCAGTTCTTC | TRBJ2-1 | TRBV5-4 | - | TRBD1
CASSLGLAGLNYGYTF | TGTGCCAGCAGCTTAGGCTTGGCCGGGCTTAACTATGGCTACACCTTC | TRBJ1-2 | TRBV7-2 | - | -
CASSQGWTSGSPDTQYF | TGCGCCAGCAGCCAAGGGTGGACTAGCGGGAGTCCAGATACGCAGTATTTT | TRBJ2-3 | TRBV4-3 | - | TRBD2
CASSRPITPNRSSGNTIYF | TGCGCCAGCAGCCGTCCCATTACCCCTAATCGCTCCTCTGGAAACACCATATATTTT | TRBJ1-3 | TRBV4-1 | - | -
CASSLGQEYEAFF | TGTGCCAGCAGCTTAGGACAGGAGTATGAAGCTTTCTTT | TRBJ1-1 | TRBV11-3 | - | -
CASRPPGRTNYGYTF | TGTGCCAGCAGGCCCCCGGGACGGACGAACTATGGCTACACCTTC | TRBJ1-2 | TRBV25-1 | - | -
CATHPSGVETQYF | TGTGCCACCCACCCGTCGGGGGTAGAGACCCAGTACTTC | TRBJ2-5 | TRBV6-5 | - | -
CASSIQGSTETQYF | TGTGCCAGTAGTATTCAAGGCAGTACGGAGACCCAGTACTTC | TRBJ2-5 | TRBV19 | few | -
CASSLETGGYTF | TGTGCCAGCAGCTTGGAGACGGGTGGCTACACCTTC | TRBJ1-2 | TRBV5-8 | - | -
CAWRMQGGASGQPQHF | TGTGCCTGGAGGATGCAAGGGGGGGCTTCGGGTCAGCCCCAGCATTTT | TRBJ1-5 | TRBV30 | - | -
CATSRDLGTEGGKNIQYF | TGTGCCACCAGCAGAGATCTTGGGACAGAGGGTGGGAAAAACATTCAGTACTTC | TRBJ2-4 | TRBV15 | - | TRBD1
CASAGLAGVTGELFF | TGTGCCAGCGCCGGACTAGCGGGAGTTACCGGGGAGCTGTTTTTT | TRBJ2-2 | TRBV9 | - | TRBD2
CASGETTSEFF | TGTGCCAGCGGTGAGACTACCTCCGAGTTCTTC | TRBJ2-1 | TRBV9 | - | -
CASSPTSGRLNNEQFF | TGTGCCAGCTCCCCCACTAGCGGGAGATTAAACAATGAGCAGTTCTTC | TRBJ2-1 | TRBV18 | - | TRBD2
CATNPGGDSYEQYF | TGTGCCACCAACCCGGGCGGGGATTCCTACGAGCAGTACTTC | TRBJ2-7 | TRBV15 | - | -
CAISESTLAANTGELFF | TGTGCCATCAGTGAGTCGACGCTAGCGGCGAACACCGGGGAGCTGTTTTTT | TRBJ2-2 | TRBV10-3 | - | TRBD2
CASSWTSTGNTIYF | TGTGCCAGCAGTTGGACATCTACTGGAAACACCATATATTTT | TRBJ1-3 | TRBV6-5 | - | -
CASSLVGTEDYNEQFF | TGTGCCAGCAGCTTGGTGGGGACCGAGGATTACAATGAGCAGTTCTTC | TRBJ2-1 | TRBV7-2 | - | -